Listed below are T cell receptor beta chains from one sample, sequenced in a study of chemoradiotherapy in HPV16-positive cancers. Libraries were prepared by immunoSEQ multiplex PCR; TCRdb keeps only in-frame clonotypes and omits some of them. Among about 22,000 clones listed, 73% were seen once. This material was collected from a patient who underwent chemoradiotherapy. The receptor set was obtained from a human donor with HPV-associated anogenital cancer. Each CDR3 is given without its conserved first and last residue.

v_gene: TRBV18; j_gene: TRBJ1-5; CDR3aa: ASSPPDRINQPQH
v_gene: TRBV7-8; j_gene: TRBJ2-3; CDR3aa: ASSLGHTDTQY
v_gene: TRBV28; j_gene: TRBJ1-2; CDR3aa: ASSSTGGALGGYT
v_gene: TRBV6-1; j_gene: TRBJ2-5; CDR3aa: ASSGGFSQETQY
v_gene: TRBV2; j_gene: TRBJ1-5; CDR3aa: APCYVPLTNQPQH
v_gene: TRBV29-1; j_gene: TRBJ2-2; CDR3aa: SVEMGGDPNTGELF
v_gene: TRBV7-3; j_gene: TRBJ2-1; CDR3aa: ASRTGNV
v_gene: TRBV6-1; j_gene: TRBJ2-7; CDR3aa: ASSEAGPRWEQY
v_gene: TRBV29-1; j_gene: TRBJ2-7; CDR3aa: SVESWQVGTGGYEQY
v_gene: TRBV7-9; j_gene: TRBJ1-2; CDR3aa: ASSLGQGVIGYT
v_gene: TRBV2; j_gene: TRBJ1-1; CDR3aa: ASSGSRNTEAF